This is a list of T cell receptor beta chains from one sample in a study of glioma-infiltrating T cells. TCRdb fed the multiplex PCR reads into MiXCR, producing one record per CDR3 protein. The sample consists of 150,000 or so distinct CDR3 sequences, about two fifths of them appearing once. The specimen was glioma tissue, nonneoplastic brain tissue, or PBMCs (not recorded which). The receptor source for this set is a human donor with low-grade glioma or glioblastoma, undergoing nonglioma brain surgery, or in good health (not recorded which). The CDR3 runs from the conserved cysteine through the conserved F or W. A D gene is named only where the DNA matches it firmly. Rows may omit the clone size; those that give it use once, few, many or a size class.

CDR3aa: CASSAGTITGYAF; CDR3nt: TGTGCCAGCAGCGCTGGGACGATTACTGGCTACGCCTTC; d_gene: .; abundance: .; v_gene: TRBV5-5; j_gene: TRBJ1-2
CDR3aa: CASSSWTVTYEQYF; CDR3nt: TGTGCCAGCAGCTCTTGGACAGTAACCTACGAGCAGTACTTC; d_gene: .; abundance: .; v_gene: TRBV7-2; j_gene: TRBJ2-7
CDR3aa: CAISEAPGQGDSPLHF; CDR3nt: TGTGCCATCAGTGAGGCCCCGGGACAGGGCGATTCACCCCTCCACTTT; d_gene: TRBD1; abundance: few; v_gene: TRBV10-3; j_gene: TRBJ1-6
CDR3aa: CASSDGELGTEAFF; CDR3nt: TGTGCCAGCAGTGATGGGGAGCTTGGCACTGAAGCTTTCTTT; d_gene: .; abundance: .; v_gene: TRBV2; j_gene: TRBJ1-1
CDR3aa: CASKVEQGTEAFF; CDR3nt: TGTGCCAGCAAGGTCGAACAGGGCACTGAAGCTTTCTTT; d_gene: .; abundance: few; v_gene: TRBV2; j_gene: TRBJ1-1
CDR3aa: CATSDSGTGTYEQYF; CDR3nt: TGTGCCACCAGTGACTCCGGGACAGGGACCTACGAGCAGTACTTC; d_gene: TRBD1; abundance: few; v_gene: TRBV24-1; j_gene: TRBJ2-7
CDR3aa: CASSLGQDRIGNQPQHF; CDR3nt: TGTGCCAGCAGTTTAGGGCAAGACCGTATAGGCAATCAGCCCCAGCATTTT; d_gene: .; abundance: few; v_gene: TRBV28; j_gene: TRBJ1-5
CDR3aa: CSARVREYNSPLHF; CDR3nt: TGCAGTGCTAGGGTTAGGGAATATAATTCACCCCTCCACTTT; d_gene: .; abundance: .; v_gene: TRBV20-1; j_gene: TRBJ1-6
CDR3aa: CASSLKVGTDYGYTF; CDR3nt: TGTGCCAGCAGCTTAAAAGTAGGGACCGACTATGGCTACACCTTC; d_gene: .; abundance: few; v_gene: TRBV7-8; j_gene: TRBJ1-2
CDR3aa: CASSKAGTGSHEQYF; CDR3nt: TGCGCCAGCAGCAAAGCCGGGACAGGGAGTCACGAGCAGTACTTC; d_gene: TRBD1; abundance: few; v_gene: TRBV4-1; j_gene: TRBJ2-7
CDR3aa: CASSNEMTVAGSEAFF; CDR3nt: TGTGCCAGCAGCAATGAAATGACAGTGGCAGGGTCCGAAGCTTTCTTT; d_gene: .; abundance: .; v_gene: TRBV12-3/TRBV12-4; j_gene: TRBJ1-1
CDR3aa: CASSLVGRYNEQFF; CDR3nt: TGTGCCAGCAGCTTAGTCGGTCGTTACAATGAGCAGTTCTTC; d_gene: .; abundance: .; v_gene: TRBV7-9; j_gene: TRBJ2-1
CDR3aa: CASSLGASGKYEQYF; CDR3nt: TGTGCCAGCAGTTTAGGCGCTAGCGGGAAGTACGAGCAGTACTTC; d_gene: TRBD2; abundance: few; v_gene: TRBV28; j_gene: TRBJ2-7
CDR3aa: CSATQRNYNSPLHF; CDR3nt: TGCAGTGCCACTCAAAGGAATTATAATTCACCCCTCCACTTT; d_gene: .; abundance: .; v_gene: TRBV20-1; j_gene: TRBJ1-6
CDR3aa: CASSFPGTGEYNEQFF; CDR3nt: TGTGCCAGCAGCTTTCCCGGGACAGGGGAGTACAATGAGCAGTTCTTC; d_gene: TRBD1; abundance: few; v_gene: TRBV7-2; j_gene: TRBJ2-1
CDR3aa: CASSLDALNNEQFF; CDR3nt: TGTGCCAGCAGCTTAGATGCACTAAACAATGAGCAGTTCTTC; d_gene: .; abundance: .; v_gene: TRBV7-2; j_gene: TRBJ2-1
CDR3aa: CASSPRGYMNTEAFF; CDR3nt: TGTGCCAGCAGTCCACGGGGGTACATGAACACTGAAGCTTTCTTT; d_gene: .; abundance: .; v_gene: TRBV27; j_gene: TRBJ1-1